This TCR beta chain was sequenced for a study of cytotoxic CD8 clonotypes in ibrutinib-treated CLL. Background on the study: The patient breakdown showed more than nine relapsed/refractory and approximately 14 treatment-naive cases, with some 18 IGHV unmutated.

The CDR3 has 13 residues. Trimming at V came to 7 bases and at J to 2 bases, leaving 3 bases not matched to a gene. The V gene's germline CDR1 is MDHEN and CDR2 SYDVKM. Only in-frame clones appear in the TCRdb table, and some are missing; sequencing was by immunoSEQ multiplex PCR. The sample consists of around 150,000 clones, 70% to 90% of them appearing once. General observations from the study: Clonality increased with ibrutinib response but returned toward baseline at progression.

With respect to this clone: Its antigen is unknown.

The chain recombines TRBV28 with TRBJ2-7, with 9 positions matching TRBD1. The sequencing here drew on PBMCs, taken at disease progression, from a patient treated with ibrutinib. This clonotype was sampled from a human donor with chronic lymphocytic leukemia. CDR3 coding DNA: TGTGCCAGCAACACAGGGGGCCCCTACGAGCAGTACTTC. Protein: CASNTGGPYEQYF.